The rows below give T cell receptor beta chains drawn from one sample of a study of blood T cells in healthy people across ages. MiXCR was run by TCRdb on the 5' RACE reads, yielding one entry per CDR3 protein. The sample lists about 1.6 million distinct CDR3 sequences; roughly 30% were seen once. Material: blood. These receptors all come from a woman aged 30 to 39 in good health. The CDR3 runs from the conserved cysteine through the conserved F or W. The order of the fields is J gene, clone size, D gene, V gene, CDR3 protein, CDR3 DNA. The D gene is left open where the match is weak. Size is omitted from some rows. Given values are once, few, many or a class for expanded clones.

J: TRBJ1-2; size: few; D: .; V: TRBV6-5; CDR3: CASSYSPGGARYGYTF; DNA: TGTGCCAGCAGTTACTCACCCGGGGGGGCCCGATATGGCTACACCTTC
J: TRBJ2-6; size: .; D: .; V: TRBV20-1; CDR3: CSAGVPDSGVNVLTF; DNA: TGCAGTGCTGGAGTGCCGGACTCTGGGGTCAACGTCCTGACTTTC
J: TRBJ2-7; size: few; D: TRBD1; V: TRBV28; CDR3: CASSLFGQGDEQYF; DNA: TGTGCCAGCAGTTTATTTGGACAGGGGGACGAGCAGTACTTC
J: TRBJ2-3; size: few; D: TRBD2; V: TRBV20-1; CDR3: CSARPFRGGENTDTQYF; DNA: TGCAGTGCTAGACCCTTCCGCGGGGGGGAAAACACAGATACGCAGTATTTT
J: TRBJ2-1; size: .; D: .; V: TRBV27; CDR3: CASRINGRVDYNEQFF; DNA: TGTGCCAGCAGGATTAACGGGAGAGTGGATTACAATGAGCAGTTCTTC
J: TRBJ2-3; size: .; D: .; V: TRBV9; CDR3: CASSPTEPGTDTQYF; DNA: TGTGCCAGCAGCCCTACCGAACCGGGCACAGATACGCAGTATTTT
J: TRBJ2-1; size: .; D: .; V: TRBV2; CDR3: CASGVVNEQFF; DNA: TGTGCCAGCGGTGTGGTCAATGAGCAGTTCTTC
J: TRBJ1-4; size: .; D: TRBD1; V: TRBV10-3; CDR3: CAIRDRATTNEKLFF; DNA: TGTGCCATCAGGGACAGGGCCACAACTAATGAAAAACTGTTTTTT
J: TRBJ2-1; size: once; D: .; V: TRBV9; CDR3: CASSPKDPRMNEQFF; DNA: TGTGCCAGCAGCCCGAAGGACCCCCGGATGAATGAGCAGTTCTTC
J: TRBJ2-1; size: .; D: .; V: TRBV12-3/TRBV12-4; CDR3: CASSLVLGGGDEQFF; DNA: TGTGCCAGCAGCCTGGTCCTGGGAGGGGGCGATGAGCAGTTCTTC
J: TRBJ1-6; size: .; D: TRBD1; V: TRBV27; CDR3: CASSPGTGVRSSPLHF; DNA: TGTGCCAGCAGCCCCGGGACAGGGGTTAGGAGTTCACCCCTCCACTTT
J: TRBJ2-1; size: .; D: TRBD2; V: TRBV25-1; CDR3: CASSESGSGIFDEQFF; DNA: TGTGCCAGCAGTGAATCTGGTAGCGGGATTTTCGATGAGCAGTTCTTC
J: TRBJ2-7; size: .; D: TRBD1; V: TRBV7-9; CDR3: CASSVAPGTGSEQYF; DNA: TGTGCCAGCAGCGTGGCGCCTGGGACAGGTAGCGAGCAGTACTTC
J: TRBJ1-6; size: .; D: .; V: TRBV20-1; CDR3: CSAREIQDFPHF; DNA: TGCAGTGCTAGAGAAATACAGGATTTTCCCCACTTT
J: TRBJ2-3; size: .; D: .; V: TRBV24-1; CDR3: CATSENGHLGEDTQYF; DNA: TGTGCCACCAGTGAGAATGGACACCTCGGGGAGGATACGCAGTATTTT
J: TRBJ2-7; size: few; D: TRBD2; V: TRBV5-1; CDR3: CASSSSSGVIYEQYF; DNA: TGCGCCAGCAGCTCCTCTAGCGGGGTTATCTACGAGCAGTACTTC
J: TRBJ2-1; size: many; D: .; V: TRBV7-2; CDR3: CASSLAGGPRGNEQFF; DNA: TGTGCCAGCAGCTTAGCGGGAGGGCCGAGGGGGAATGAGCAGTTCTTC
J: TRBJ2-7; size: .; D: .; V: TRBV29-1; CDR3: CSVALSCEQYF; DNA: TGCAGCGTTGCCCTCTCCTGCGAGCAGTACTTC
J: TRBJ1-6; size: many; D: .; V: TRBV4-1; CDR3: CASSQDPDSSPLHF; DNA: TGCGCCAGCAGCCAAGATCCCGACAGTTCACCCCTCCACTTT
J: TRBJ2-6; size: .; D: TRBD1; V: TRBV5-1; CDR3: CASIPGQQSSGANVRTF; DNA: TGCGCCAGTATACCGGGACAGCAATCCTCTGGGGCCAACGTCCGGACTTTC
J: TRBJ2-1; size: few; D: TRBD2; V: TRBV20-1; CDR3: CSARDASGRGDEQFF; DNA: TGCAGTGCTAGAGATGCTAGCGGGCGGGGGGATGAGCAGTTCTTC
J: TRBJ2-7; size: few; D: TRBD1; V: TRBV20-1; CDR3: CSARSRQGTYEQYF; DNA: TGCAGTGCTAGATCAAGACAGGGAACCTACGAGCAGTACTTC
J: TRBJ1-2; size: .; D: .; V: TRBV14; CDR3: CASSQVHQSGHYGYTF; DNA: TGTGCCAGCAGCCAAGTTCACCAGTCCGGGCATTATGGCTACACCTTC
J: TRBJ1-5; size: .; D: .; V: TRBV28; CDR3: CASGRARSNQPQHF; DNA: TGTGCCAGCGGGAGGGCGAGAAGCAATCAGCCCCAGCATTTT
J: TRBJ2-7; size: many; D: .; V: TRBV4-1; CDR3: CASSQDQGRSYEQYF; DNA: TGCGCCAGCAGCCAAGATCAGGGCCGATCCTACGAGCAGTACTTC
J: TRBJ2-7; size: few; D: TRBD2; V: TRBV28; CDR3: CASSSPLASGGSYEQYF; DNA: TGTGCCAGCAGTTCCCCCCTCGCTAGCGGAGGCTCCTACGAGCAGTACTTC
J: TRBJ2-1; size: .; D: TRBD2; V: TRBV11-1; CDR3: CASSLEGTGSGFGSSYNEQFF; DNA: TGTGCCAGCAGCTTAGAGGGGACGGGTAGCGGGTTCGGAAGCTCCTACAATGAGCAGTTCTTC
J: TRBJ2-1; size: .; D: TRBD2; V: TRBV6-5; CDR3: CASRTSGTTYNEQFF; DNA: TGTGCCAGCAGGACCTCCGGGACTACTTACAATGAGCAGTTCTTC
J: TRBJ1-2; size: many; D: .; V: TRBV29-1; CDR3: CSVKSAQNYGYTF; DNA: TGCAGCGTAAAGAGCGCACAGAACTATGGCTACACCTTC
J: TRBJ1-5; size: few; D: .; V: TRBV20-1; CDR3: CSASFLWGNQPQHF; DNA: TGCAGTGCTAGCTTCCTTTGGGGCAATCAGCCCCAGCATTTT
J: TRBJ2-5; size: few; D: TRBD2; V: TRBV3-1; CDR3: CASSPHGRRIAGGETQYF; DNA: TGTGCCAGCAGCCCCCATGGACGAAGGATAGCGGGGGGAGAGACCCAGTACTTC
J: TRBJ2-5; size: many; D: .; V: TRBV3-1; CDR3: CASSRGVQETQYF; DNA: TGTGCCAGCTCCCGTGGAGTCCAAGAGACCCAGTACTTC
J: TRBJ2-1; size: .; D: TRBD1; V: TRBV20-1; CDR3: CSARQNRGQGSEQFF; DNA: TGCAGTGCTAGGCAAAACCGAGGACAGGGGAGTGAGCAGTTCTTC
J: TRBJ2-1; size: .; D: .; V: TRBV6-6; CDR3: CASSYNRYSEQFF; DNA: TGTGCCAGCAGTTACAACAGATACAGTGAGCAGTTCTTC
J: TRBJ2-7; size: many; D: .; V: TRBV29-1; CDR3: CSVGPGRAYEQYF; DNA: TGCAGCGTTGGTCCGGGACGGGCCTACGAGCAGTACTTC
J: TRBJ2-7; size: .; D: .; V: TRBV6-1; CDR3: CASRCTGYEQYF; DNA: TGTGCCAGCCGCTGTACGGGCTACGAGCAGTACTTC
J: TRBJ1-6; size: few; D: .; V: TRBV5-1; CDR3: CASSTGERTSPLHF; DNA: TGCGCCAGCAGCACCGGGGAGCGTACTTCACCCCTCCACTTT
J: TRBJ2-7; size: .; D: .; V: TRBV20-1; CDR3: CSALGTESSYEQYF; DNA: TGCAGTGCACTCGGGACGGAAAGCTCCTACGAGCAGTACTTC
J: TRBJ2-5; size: .; D: TRBD1; V: TRBV6-5; CDR3: CASSYSIWPGGAETQYF; DNA: TGTGCCAGCAGTTACTCGATTTGGCCAGGGGGCGCAGAGACCCAGTACTTC
J: TRBJ1-5; size: few; D: .; V: TRBV12-3/TRBV12-4; CDR3: CASSPRTYSNQPQHF; DNA: TGTGCCAGCAGTCCCAGGACCTATAGCAATCAGCCCCAGCATTTT
J: TRBJ1-1; size: few; D: TRBD1; V: TRBV6-2/TRBV6-3; CDR3: CASSYKGQGRGFDTEAFF; DNA: TGTGCCAGCAGTTACAAGGGACAGGGAAGAGGTTTCGACACTGAAGCTTTCTTT
J: TRBJ2-1; size: .; D: TRBD2; V: TRBV7-2; CDR3: CASSWEEREIIDEQFF; DNA: TGTGCCAGCAGCTGGGAAGAGCGGGAGATTATCGATGAGCAGTTCTTC
J: TRBJ2-7; size: .; D: .; V: TRBV6-5; CDR3: CASSKGPLRYEQYF; DNA: TGTGCCAGCAGTAAAGGACCGCTCAGGTACGAGCAGTACTTC
J: TRBJ1-2; size: .; D: .; V: TRBV6-2/TRBV6-3; CDR3: CASTSTVYGYTF; DNA: TGTGCCAGCACCTCAACGGTCTATGGCTACACCTTC
J: TRBJ2-3; size: .; D: TRBD2; V: TRBV27; CDR3: CASSSLAGGYSTDTQYF; DNA: TGTGCCAGCAGTTCCCTAGCGGGAGGTTATAGCACAGATACGCAGTATTTT
J: TRBJ2-1; size: .; D: .; V: TRBV10-1; CDR3: CASSQTGHNEQFF; DNA: TGCGCCAGCAGTCAAACAGGTCACAATGAGCAGTTCTTC
J: TRBJ1-2; size: .; D: .; V: TRBV7-9; CDR3: CASSPGALTNYGYTF; DNA: TGTGCCAGCAGCCCCGGGGCACTAACTAACTATGGCTACACCTTC
J: TRBJ2-7; size: .; D: .; V: TRBV20-1; CDR3: CSARDASSQYYEQYF; DNA: TGCAGTGCTAGAGATGCCTCCTCCCAGTACTACGAGCAGTACTTC
J: TRBJ2-7; size: few; D: .; V: TRBV25-1; CDR3: CASQPHSGGEQYF; DNA: TGTGCCAGCCAACCCCATTCTGGGGGCGAGCAGTACTTC
J: TRBJ2-3; size: few; D: TRBD2; V: TRBV6-5; CDR3: CASSYHGLGARDTQYF; DNA: TGTGCCAGCAGTTACCATGGACTAGGTGCACGAGATACGCAGTATTTT
J: TRBJ2-1; size: many; D: .; V: TRBV5-1; CDR3: CASSLQVNEQFF; DNA: TGCGCCAGCAGCTTGCAGGTCAATGAGCAGTTCTTC
J: TRBJ2-5; size: .; D: TRBD2; V: TRBV20-1; CDR3: CSARDGEGEETQYF; DNA: TGCAGTGCTAGAGATGGGGAGGGAGAAGAGACCCAGTACTTC
J: TRBJ2-5; size: .; D: TRBD2; V: TRBV20-1; CDR3: CSATRKERGGETQYF; DNA: TGCAGTGCTACCCGCAAGGAGCGGGGGGGAGAGACCCAGTACTTC
J: TRBJ2-2; size: .; D: TRBD2; V: TRBV6-5; CDR3: CASSYSRASGNVRTGELFF; DNA: TGTGCCAGCAGTTACTCGAGGGCTAGCGGAAATGTCAGGACCGGGGAGCTGTTTTTT
J: TRBJ1-2; size: .; D: .; V: TRBV3-1; CDR3: CASSRYSGNLNYGYTF; DNA: TGTGCCAGCAGCCGGTACTCAGGAAACCTTAACTATGGCTACACCTTC